The T cell receptor (beta chain) under discussion was sequenced for a study of T cell responses to AZD1222 COVID-19 vaccine. Findings of the study overall: Mostly white British, mostly female donors; authors suggested clonal diversity may be underestimated.

The assay was immunoSEQ multiplex PCR, and TCRdb's table has in-frame clones only and misses some. The sample holds about 35,000 clones, about nine tenths seen once. The CDR3 sequence is 15 residues long. The junction had 6 bases not matched to a gene; V was cut back by 6 bases and J by 3 bases. Per the germline V gene, CDR1 is MNHEY and CDR2 is SVGAGI. As to this clone: Its antigen is unknown.

Specimen: peripheral blood, collected 28 days after the second AZD1222 dose. The receptor was isolated from an adult who received the AZD1222 COVID-19 vaccine. The V call is TRBV6-5, the J call TRBJ2-2; TRBD2 matches at 8 bases. The CDR3 DNA is TGTGCCAGCAGCCCCCTAGCGGGTGACACCGGGGAGCTGTTTTTT. Its translation: CASSPLAGDTGELFF.